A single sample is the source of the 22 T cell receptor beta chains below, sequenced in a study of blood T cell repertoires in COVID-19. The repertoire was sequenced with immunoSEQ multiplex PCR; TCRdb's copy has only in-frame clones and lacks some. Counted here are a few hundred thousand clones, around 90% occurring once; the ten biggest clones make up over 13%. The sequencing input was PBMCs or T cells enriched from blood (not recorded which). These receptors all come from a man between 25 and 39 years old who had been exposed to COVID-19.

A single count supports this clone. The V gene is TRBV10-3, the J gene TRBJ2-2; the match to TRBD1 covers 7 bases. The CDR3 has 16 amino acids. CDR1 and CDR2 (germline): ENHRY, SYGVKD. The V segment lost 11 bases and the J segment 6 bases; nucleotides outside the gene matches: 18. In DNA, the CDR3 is TGTGCCGACCCCCAGCCGACAGGGAAGGGAGCCGGGGAGCTGTTTTTT. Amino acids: CADPQPTGKGAGELFF.

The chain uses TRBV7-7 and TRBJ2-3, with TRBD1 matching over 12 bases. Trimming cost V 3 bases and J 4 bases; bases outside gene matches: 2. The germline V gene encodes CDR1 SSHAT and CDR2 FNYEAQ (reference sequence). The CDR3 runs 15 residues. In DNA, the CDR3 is TGTGCCAGCAGCTTCGGGACAGGGGGCGCAGATACGCAGTATTTT. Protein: CASSFGTGGADTQYF.

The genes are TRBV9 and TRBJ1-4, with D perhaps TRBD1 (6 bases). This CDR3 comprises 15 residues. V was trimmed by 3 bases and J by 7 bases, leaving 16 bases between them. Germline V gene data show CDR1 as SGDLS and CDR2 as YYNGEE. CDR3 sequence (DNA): TGTGCCAGCAGCGCTACGACAGGTCTAGGTGAAAAACTGTTTTTT. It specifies CASSATTGLGEKLFF.

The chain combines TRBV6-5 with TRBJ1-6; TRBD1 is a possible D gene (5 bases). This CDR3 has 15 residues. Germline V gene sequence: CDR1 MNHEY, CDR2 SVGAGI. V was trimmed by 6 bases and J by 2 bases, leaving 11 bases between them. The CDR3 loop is CASRVGGTYNSPLHF. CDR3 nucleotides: TGTGCCAGCAGAGTCGGGGGGACCTATAATTCACCCCTCCACTTT.

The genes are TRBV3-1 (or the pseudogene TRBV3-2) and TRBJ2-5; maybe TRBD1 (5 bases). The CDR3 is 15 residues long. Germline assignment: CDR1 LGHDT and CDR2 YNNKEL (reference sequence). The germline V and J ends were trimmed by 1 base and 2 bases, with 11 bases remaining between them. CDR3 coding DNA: TGTGCCAGCAGCCAAGGTGGGGCCTGGCAAGAGACCCAGTACTTC. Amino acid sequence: CASSQGGAWQETQYF.

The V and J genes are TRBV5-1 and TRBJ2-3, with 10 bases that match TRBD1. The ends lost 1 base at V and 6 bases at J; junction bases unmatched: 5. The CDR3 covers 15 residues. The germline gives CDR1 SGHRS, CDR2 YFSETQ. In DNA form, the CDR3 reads TGCGCCAGCAGCTTGTTTGGGACAGGGGAGGATACGCAGTATTTT. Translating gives CASSLFGTGEDTQYF.

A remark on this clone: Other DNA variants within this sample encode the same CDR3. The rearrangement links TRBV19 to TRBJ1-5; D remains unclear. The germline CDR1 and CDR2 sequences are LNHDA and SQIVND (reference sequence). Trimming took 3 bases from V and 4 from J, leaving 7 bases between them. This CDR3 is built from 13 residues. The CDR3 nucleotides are TGTGCCAGTAGTATTCCCCTAAATCAGCCCCAGCATTTT. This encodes CASSIPLNQPQHF. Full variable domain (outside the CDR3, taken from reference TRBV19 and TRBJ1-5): DGGITQSPKYLFRKEGQNVTLSCEQNLNHDAMYWYRQDPGQGLRLIYYSQIVNDFQKGDIAEGYSVSREKKESFPLTVTSAQKNPTAFYLCASSIPLNQPQHFGDGTRLSIL.

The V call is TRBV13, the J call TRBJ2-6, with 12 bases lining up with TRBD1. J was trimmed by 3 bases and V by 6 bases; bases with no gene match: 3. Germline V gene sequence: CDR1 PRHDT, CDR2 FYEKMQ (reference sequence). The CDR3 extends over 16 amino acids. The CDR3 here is CASRGQGAHGANVLTF. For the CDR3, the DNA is TGTGCCAGCAGGGGACAGGGGGCGCATGGGGCCAACGTCCTGACTTTC.

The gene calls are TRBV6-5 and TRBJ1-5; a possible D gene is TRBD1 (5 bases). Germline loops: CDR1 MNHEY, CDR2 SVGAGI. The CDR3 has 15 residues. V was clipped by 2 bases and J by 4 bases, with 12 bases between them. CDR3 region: CASSYPDSSNQPQHF. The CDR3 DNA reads TGTGCCAGCAGTTACCCTGACAGCTCAAATCAGCCCCAGCATTTT.

This CDR3 reads CATLEGAGNQPQHF. DNA of the CDR3: TGTGCCACCCTGGAGGGGGCGGGCAATCAGCCCCAGCATTTT. The J gene is TRBJ1-5, the V gene TRBV19, with 7 bases fitting TRBD1. V lost 10 bases and J lost 2; bases outside the gene matches: 8. Germline V gives CDR1 LNHDA, CDR2 SQIVND (reference sequence). The CDR3 runs 14 residues.

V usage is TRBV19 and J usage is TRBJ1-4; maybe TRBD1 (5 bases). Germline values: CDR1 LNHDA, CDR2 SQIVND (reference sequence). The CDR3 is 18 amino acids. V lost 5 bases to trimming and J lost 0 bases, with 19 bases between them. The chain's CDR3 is CASSPNGGTVATNEKLFF. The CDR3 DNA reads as TGTGCCAGTAGTCCCAACGGGGGGACGGTCGCAACTAATGAAAAACTGTTTTTT.

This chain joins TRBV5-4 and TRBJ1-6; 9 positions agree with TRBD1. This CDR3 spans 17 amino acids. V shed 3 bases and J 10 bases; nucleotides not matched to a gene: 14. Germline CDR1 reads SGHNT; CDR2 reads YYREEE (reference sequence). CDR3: CASSSGTGLREGSPLHF. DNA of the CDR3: TGTGCCAGCAGCTCCGGGACAGGGCTTAGGGAGGGCTCACCCCTCCACTTT.

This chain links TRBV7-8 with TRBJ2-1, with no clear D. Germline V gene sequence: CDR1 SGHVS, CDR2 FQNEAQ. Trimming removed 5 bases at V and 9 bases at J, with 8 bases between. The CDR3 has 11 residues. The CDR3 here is CASSPSSEQFF. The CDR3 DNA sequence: TGTGCCAGCAGCCCGTCGTCTGAGCAGTTCTTC.

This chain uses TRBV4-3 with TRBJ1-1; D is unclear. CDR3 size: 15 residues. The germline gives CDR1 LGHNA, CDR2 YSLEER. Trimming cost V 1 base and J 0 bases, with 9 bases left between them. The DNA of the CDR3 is TGCGCCAGCAGCCAAGGTCCGGAGTTGAACACTGAAGCTTTCTTT. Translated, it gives CASSQGPELNTEAFF.

The CDR3 nucleotides are TGTGCCAGCAGCCAGATATACCCCTACAATGAGCAGTTCTTC. Translated: CASSQIYPYNEQFF. The chain has TRBV6-5 and TRBJ2-1; D is unclear. Trimming pared 6 bases from V and 2 bases from J, leaving 11 bases between. This CDR3 comprises 14 residues. CDR1 is MNHEY and CDR2 is SVGAGI in the germline V gene.

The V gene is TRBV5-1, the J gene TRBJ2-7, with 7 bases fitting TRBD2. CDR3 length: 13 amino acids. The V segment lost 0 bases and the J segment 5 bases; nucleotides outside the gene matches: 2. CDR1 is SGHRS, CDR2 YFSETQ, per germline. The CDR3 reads CASSLAGGNEQYF. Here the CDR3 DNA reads TGCGCCAGCAGCTTGGCCGGGGGGAACGAGCAGTACTTC.

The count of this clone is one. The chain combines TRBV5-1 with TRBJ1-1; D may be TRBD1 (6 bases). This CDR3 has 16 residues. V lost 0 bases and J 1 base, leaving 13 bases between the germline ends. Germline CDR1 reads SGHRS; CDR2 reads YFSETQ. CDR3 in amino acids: CASSLGPGEGNTEAFF. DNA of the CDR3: TGCGCCAGCAGCTTGGGCCCAGGGGAGGGGAACACTGAAGCTTTCTTT.

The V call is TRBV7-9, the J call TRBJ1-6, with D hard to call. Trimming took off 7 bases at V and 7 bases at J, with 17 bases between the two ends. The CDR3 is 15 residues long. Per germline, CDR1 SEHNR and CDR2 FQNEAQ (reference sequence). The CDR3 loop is CASTRSEVPNSPLHF. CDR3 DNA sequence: TGTGCCAGCACTAGGTCTGAGGTCCCAAATTCACCCCTCCACTTT.

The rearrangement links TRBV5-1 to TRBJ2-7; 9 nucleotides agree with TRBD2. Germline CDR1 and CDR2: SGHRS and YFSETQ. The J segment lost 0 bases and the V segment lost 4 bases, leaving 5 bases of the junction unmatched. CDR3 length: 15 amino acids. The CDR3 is CASSPLAGHSYEQYF. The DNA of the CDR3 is TGCGCCAGCAGCCCGCTAGCGGGGCACTCCTACGAGCAGTACTTC. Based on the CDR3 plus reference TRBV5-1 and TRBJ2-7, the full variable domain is KAGVTQTPRYLIKTRGQQVTLSCSPISGHRSVSWYQQTPGQGLQFLFEYFSETQRNKGNFPGRFSGRQFSNSRSEMNVSTLELGDSALYLCASSPLAGHSYEQYFGPGTRLTVT.

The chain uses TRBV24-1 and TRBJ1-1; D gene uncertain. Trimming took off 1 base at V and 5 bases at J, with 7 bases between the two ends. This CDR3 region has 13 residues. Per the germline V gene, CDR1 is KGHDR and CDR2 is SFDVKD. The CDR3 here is CATSDFGRTEAFF. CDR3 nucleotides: TGTGCCACCAGTGATTTCGGCAGGACTGAAGCTTTCTTT.

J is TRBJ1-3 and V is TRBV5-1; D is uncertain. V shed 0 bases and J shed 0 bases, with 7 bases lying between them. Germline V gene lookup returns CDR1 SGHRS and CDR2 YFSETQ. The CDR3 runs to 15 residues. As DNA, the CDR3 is TGCGCCAGCAGCTTGGCTTCAGACTCTGGAAACACCATATATTTT. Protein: CASSLASDSGNTIYF.

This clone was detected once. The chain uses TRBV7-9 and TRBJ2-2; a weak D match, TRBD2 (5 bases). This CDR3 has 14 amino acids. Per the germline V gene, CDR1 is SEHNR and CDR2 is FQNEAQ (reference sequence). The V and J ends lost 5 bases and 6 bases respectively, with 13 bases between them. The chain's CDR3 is CASSPDSRPGELFF. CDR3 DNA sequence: TGTGCCAGCAGCCCGGACTCGCGCCCCGGGGAGCTGTTTTTT.